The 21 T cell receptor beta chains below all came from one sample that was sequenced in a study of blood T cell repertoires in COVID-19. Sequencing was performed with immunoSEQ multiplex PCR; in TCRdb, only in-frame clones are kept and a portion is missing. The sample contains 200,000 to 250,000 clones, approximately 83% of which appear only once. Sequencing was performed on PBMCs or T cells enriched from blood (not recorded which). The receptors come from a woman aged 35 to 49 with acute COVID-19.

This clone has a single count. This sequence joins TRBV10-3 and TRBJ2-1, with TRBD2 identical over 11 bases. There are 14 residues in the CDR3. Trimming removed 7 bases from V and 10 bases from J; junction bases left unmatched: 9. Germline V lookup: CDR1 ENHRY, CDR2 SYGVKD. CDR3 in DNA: TGTGCCATCAATAGTGGGACTAGCGGAGGGGAGCAGTTCTTC. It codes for CAINSGTSGGEQFF.

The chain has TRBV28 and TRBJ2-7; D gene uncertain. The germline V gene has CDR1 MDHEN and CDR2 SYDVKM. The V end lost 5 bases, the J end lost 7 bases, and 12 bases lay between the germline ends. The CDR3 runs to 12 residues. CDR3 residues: CASSIPQVEQYF. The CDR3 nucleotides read TGTGCCAGCAGTATACCTCAGGTGGAGCAGTACTTC.

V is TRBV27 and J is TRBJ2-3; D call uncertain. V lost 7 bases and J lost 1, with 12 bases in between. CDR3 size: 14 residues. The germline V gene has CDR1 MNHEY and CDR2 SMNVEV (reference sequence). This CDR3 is CASKGERGTDTQYF. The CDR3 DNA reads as TGTGCCAGCAAAGGTGAGCGAGGCACAGATACGCAGTATTTT.

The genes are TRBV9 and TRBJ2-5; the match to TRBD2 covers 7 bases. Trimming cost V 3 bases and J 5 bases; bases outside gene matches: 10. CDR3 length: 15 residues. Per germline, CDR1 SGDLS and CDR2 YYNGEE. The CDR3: CASSGGTTRLETQYF. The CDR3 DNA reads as TGTGCCAGCAGCGGAGGGACTACGAGGCTGGAGACCCAGTACTTC. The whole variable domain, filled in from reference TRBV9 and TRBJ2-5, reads DSGVTQTPKHLITATGQRVTLRCSPRSGDLSVYWYQQSLDQGLQFLIQYYNGEERAKGNILERFSAQQFPDLHSELNLSSLELGDSALYFCASSGGTTRLETQYFGPGTRLLVL.

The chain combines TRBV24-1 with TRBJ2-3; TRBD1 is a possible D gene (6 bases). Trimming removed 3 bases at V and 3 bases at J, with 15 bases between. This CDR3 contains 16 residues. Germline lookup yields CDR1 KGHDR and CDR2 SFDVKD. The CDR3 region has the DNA TGTGCCACCAGTGATCCGTTGGGGGCAATGACAGATACGCAGTATTTT. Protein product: CATSDPLGAMTDTQYF.

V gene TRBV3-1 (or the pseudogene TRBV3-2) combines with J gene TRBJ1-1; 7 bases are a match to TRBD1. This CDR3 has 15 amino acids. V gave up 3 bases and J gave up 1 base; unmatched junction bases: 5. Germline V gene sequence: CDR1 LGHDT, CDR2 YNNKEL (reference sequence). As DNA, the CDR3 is TGTGCCAGCAGCCAGACACAGGGGAAGAACACTGAAGCTTTCTTT. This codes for CASSQTQGKNTEAFF.

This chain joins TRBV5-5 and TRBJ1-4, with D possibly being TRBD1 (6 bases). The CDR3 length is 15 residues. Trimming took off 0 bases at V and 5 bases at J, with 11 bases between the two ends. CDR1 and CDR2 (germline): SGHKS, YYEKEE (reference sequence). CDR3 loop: CASSLEDRLNEKLFF. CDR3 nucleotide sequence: TGTGCCAGCAGCTTGGAAGACAGGCTAAATGAAAAACTGTTTTTT.

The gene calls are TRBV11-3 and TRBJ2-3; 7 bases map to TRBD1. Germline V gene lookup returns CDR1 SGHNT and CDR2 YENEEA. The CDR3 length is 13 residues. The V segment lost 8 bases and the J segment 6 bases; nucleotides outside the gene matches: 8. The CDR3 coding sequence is TGTGCCAGCCTCCGAGGGACAGAGGATACGCAGTATTTT. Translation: CASLRGTEDTQYF.

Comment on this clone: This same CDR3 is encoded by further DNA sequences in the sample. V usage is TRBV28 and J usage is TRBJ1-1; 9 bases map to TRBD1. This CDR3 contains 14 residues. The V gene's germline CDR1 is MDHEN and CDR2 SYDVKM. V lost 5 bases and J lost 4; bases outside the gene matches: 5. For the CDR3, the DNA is TGTGCCAGCAGTCTTACAGGGGGCGTCACTGAAGCTTTCTTT. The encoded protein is CASSLTGGVTEAFF.

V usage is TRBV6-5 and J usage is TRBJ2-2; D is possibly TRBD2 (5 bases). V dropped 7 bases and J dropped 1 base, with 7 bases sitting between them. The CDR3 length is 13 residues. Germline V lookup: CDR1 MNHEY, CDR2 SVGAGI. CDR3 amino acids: CASTSRNTGELFF. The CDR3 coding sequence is TGTGCCAGCACTAGCCGGAACACCGGGGAGCTGTTTTTT.

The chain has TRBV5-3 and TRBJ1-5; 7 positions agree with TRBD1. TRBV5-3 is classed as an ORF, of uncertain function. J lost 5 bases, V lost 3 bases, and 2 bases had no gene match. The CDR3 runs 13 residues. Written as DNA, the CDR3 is TGTGCCAGAAGCTGGACAGGTTATCAGCCCCAGCATTTT. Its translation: CARSWTGYQPQHF.

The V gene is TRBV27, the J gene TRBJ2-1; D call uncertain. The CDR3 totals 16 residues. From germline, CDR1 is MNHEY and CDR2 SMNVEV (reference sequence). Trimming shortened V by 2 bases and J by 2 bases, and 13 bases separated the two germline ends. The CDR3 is CASSLGQTPAYNEQFF. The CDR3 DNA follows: TGTGCCAGCAGTTTAGGGCAGACACCCGCCTACAATGAGCAGTTCTTC.

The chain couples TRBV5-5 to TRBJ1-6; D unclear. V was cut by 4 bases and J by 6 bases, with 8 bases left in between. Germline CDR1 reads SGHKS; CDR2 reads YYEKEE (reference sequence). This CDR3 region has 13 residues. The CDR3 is CASSPQSNSPLHF. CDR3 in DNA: TGTGCCAGCAGCCCTCAGTCTAATTCACCCCTCCACTTT.

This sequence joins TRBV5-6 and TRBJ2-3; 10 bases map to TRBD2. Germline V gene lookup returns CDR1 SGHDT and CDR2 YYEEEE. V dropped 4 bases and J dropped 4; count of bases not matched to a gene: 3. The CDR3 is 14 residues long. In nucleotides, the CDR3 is TGTGCCAGCAGCCTCGGACTAGCGGCAGATACGCAGTATTTT. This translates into CASSLGLAADTQYF.

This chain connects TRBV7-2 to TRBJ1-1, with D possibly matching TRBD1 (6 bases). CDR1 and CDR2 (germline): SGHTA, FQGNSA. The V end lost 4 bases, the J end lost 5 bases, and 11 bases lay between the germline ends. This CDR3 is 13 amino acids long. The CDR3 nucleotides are TGTGCCAGCAGCTCACAGGGTATTACTGAAGCTTTCTTT. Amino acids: CASSSQGITEAFF.

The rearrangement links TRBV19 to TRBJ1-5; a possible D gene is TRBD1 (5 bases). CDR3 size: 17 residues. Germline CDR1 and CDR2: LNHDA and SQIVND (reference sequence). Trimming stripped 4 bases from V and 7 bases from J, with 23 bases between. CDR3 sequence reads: CASSTLIGSGVRQPQHF. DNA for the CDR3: TGTGCCAGTAGTACCCTTATAGGTTCGGGGGTCCGACAGCCCCAGCATTTT.

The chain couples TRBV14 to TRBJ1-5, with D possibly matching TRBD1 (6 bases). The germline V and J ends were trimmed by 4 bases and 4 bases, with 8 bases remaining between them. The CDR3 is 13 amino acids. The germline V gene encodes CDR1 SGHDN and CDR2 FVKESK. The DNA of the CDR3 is TGTGCCAGCAGCCCCGACAGGAATCAGCCCCAGCATTTT. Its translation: CASSPDRNQPQHF.

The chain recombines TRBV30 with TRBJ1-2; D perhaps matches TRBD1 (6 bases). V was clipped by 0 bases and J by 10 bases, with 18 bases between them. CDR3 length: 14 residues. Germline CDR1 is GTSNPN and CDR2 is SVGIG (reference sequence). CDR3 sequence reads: CAWSVLRGGSDYTF. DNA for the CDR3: TGTGCCTGGAGTGTACTGAGGGGGGGCTCAGACTACACCTTC.

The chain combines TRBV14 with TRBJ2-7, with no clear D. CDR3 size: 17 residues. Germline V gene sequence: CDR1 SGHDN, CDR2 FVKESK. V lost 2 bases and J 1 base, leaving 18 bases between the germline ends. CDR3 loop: CASSQRYHSYSSYEQYF. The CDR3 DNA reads TGTGCCAGCAGCCAACGTTATCACTCGTACAGTTCCTACGAGCAGTACTTC.

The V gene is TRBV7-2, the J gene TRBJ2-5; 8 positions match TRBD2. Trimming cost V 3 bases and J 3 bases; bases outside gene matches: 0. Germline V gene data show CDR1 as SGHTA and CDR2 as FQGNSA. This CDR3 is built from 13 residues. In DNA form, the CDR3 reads TGTGCCAGCAGCTTGGGACTAGAAGAGACCCAGTACTTC. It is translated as CASSLGLEETQYF.

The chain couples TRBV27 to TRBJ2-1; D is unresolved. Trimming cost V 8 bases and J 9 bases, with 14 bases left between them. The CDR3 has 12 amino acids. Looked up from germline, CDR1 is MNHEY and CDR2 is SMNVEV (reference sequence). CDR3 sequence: CASAPQRFEQFF. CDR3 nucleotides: TGTGCCAGCGCCCCCCAGAGGTTTGAGCAGTTCTTC.